A single sample is the source of the 18 T cell receptor beta chains below, sequenced in a study of T cells after yellow fever vaccination. TCRdb processed the 5' RACE reads anew with MiXCR; each CDR3 protein has one entry. The sample yields some 290,000 distinct CDR3 sequences, about 10% seen once. The starting material was CD4+ T cells sorted from PBMCs, obtained 45 days after the yellow fever booster vaccination. The receptors shown here come from a man aged 18 to 30 who received the YFV17D yellow fever vaccine.

Only a few counts were recorded for this clonotype. The chain joins TRBV7-9 to TRBJ2-5; tentatively, D is TRBD1 or TRBD2 (5 bases each). V lost 4 bases to trimming and J lost 5 bases, with 14 bases between them. The CDR3 length is 14 residues. Germline V gives CDR1 SEHNR, CDR2 FQNEAQ (reference sequence). CDR3 sequence: CASSSPGRLETQYF. CDR3 coding DNA: TGTGCCAGCAGCTCCCCGGGACGCCTGGAGACCCAGTACTTC. The complete variable domain, with remaining parts taken from reference TRBV7-9 and TRBJ2-5, reads DTGVSQNPRHKITKRGQNVTFRCDPISEHNRLYWYRQTLGQGPEFLTYFQNEAQLEKSRLLSDRFSAERPKGSFSTLEIQRTEQGDSAMYLCASSSPGRLETQYFGPGTRLLVL.

The chain couples TRBV5-4 to TRBJ1-2; 11 nucleotides align to TRBD1. In germline, CDR1 is SGHNT, CDR2 YYREEE (reference sequence). The CDR3 covers 12 residues. The CDR3: CVWDRGKYGYTF. As DNA, the CDR3 is TGTGTCTGGGACAGGGGGAAATATGGCTACACCTTC.

The sample holds many counts of this clonotype. Here the CDR3 DNA reads TGTGCCAGCAGCACTAATGAAAAACTGTTTTTT. Translating it yields CASSTNEKLFF. The rearrangement joins TRBV7-6 to TRBJ1-4, with no clear D. Germline CDR1 reads SGHVS; CDR2 reads FNYEAQ. The CDR3 extends over 11 amino acids. The V end lost 5 bases, the J end lost 2 bases, and 0 bases lay between the germline ends.

This clonotype was detected only a few times. The chain has TRBV12-3 or TRBV12-4 and TRBJ1-6; D is perhaps TRBD1 (5 bases). This CDR3 region has 15 residues. Trimming left V 5 bases short and J 6 bases short, with 14 bases between. CDR3 nucleotides: TGTGCCAGCAGTCCAGCCGGGACTTCTAATTCACCCCTCCACTTT. Translating gives CASSPAGTSNSPLHF.

This clonotype was seen a few times. The V gene is TRBV3-1, the J gene TRBJ2-2, with D unclear. Germline loops: CDR1 LGHDT, CDR2 YNNKEL (reference sequence). The CDR3 length is 13 residues. Trimming took 6 bases from V and 4 from J, leaving 9 bases between them. The CDR3: CASSLSPTGELFF. For the CDR3, the DNA is TGTGCCAGCAGTTTGAGCCCCACCGGGGAGCTGTTTTTT.

This chain's CDR3 is CATSKPGGGGELFF. The CDR3 nucleotides read TGTGCCACCAGCAAACCTGGAGGGGGCGGGGAGCTGTTTTTT. The V and J genes are TRBV15 and TRBJ2-2; D possibly uses TRBD1 or TRBD2 (6 bases each). CDR3 length: 14 residues. Germline values: CDR1 LNHNV, CDR2 YYDKDF (reference sequence). The ends were cut back, 4 bases at V and 7 bases at J, with 13 bases in the middle.

The chain is built from TRBV10-3 and TRBJ2-3, with 8 positions matching TRBD1. Per the germline V gene, CDR1 is ENHRY and CDR2 is SYGVKD. V dropped 4 bases and J dropped 0; count of bases not matched to a gene: 9. CDR3 size: 17 residues. CDR3 protein: CAISASGQGASTDTQYF. The CDR3 DNA is TGTGCCATCAGTGCCTCCGGGCAGGGGGCTAGCACAGATACGCAGTATTTT.

This sequence joins TRBV5-4 and TRBJ2-7, with TRBD2 as a possible D gene (7 bases). In germline, CDR1 is SGHNT, CDR2 YYREEE (reference sequence). The CDR3 has 14 amino acids. V gave up 4 bases and J gave up 3 bases, with 14 bases separating them. The CDR3 nucleotides read TGTGCCAGCAGCCCTCAAGGGGGGGACTACGAGCAGTACTTC. Its protein is CASSPQGGDYEQYF.

There are many counts of this clonotype. This chain connects TRBV12-3 or TRBV12-4 to TRBJ2-3; D perhaps matches TRBD2 (7 bases). The CDR3 covers 12 residues. Trimming took off 8 bases at V and 4 bases at J, with 10 bases between the two ends. The CDR3 protein is CASGGAPDTQYF. CDR3 sequence (DNA): TGTGCCAGCGGGGGGGCCCCAGATACGCAGTATTTT.

The chain employs TRBV20-1 and TRBJ2-7; D is uncertain. The ends were cut back, 5 bases at V and 6 bases at J, with 14 bases in the middle. The V gene's germline CDR1 is DFQATT and CDR2 SNEGSKA (reference sequence). This CDR3 has 12 residues. The CDR3 protein is CSALGWDTEQYF. The CDR3 DNA sequence: TGCAGTGCTCTCGGATGGGATACCGAGCAGTACTTC.

The chain combines TRBV7-6 with TRBJ2-3; 8 positions match TRBD1. V shed 4 bases and J 6 bases; nucleotides not matched to a gene: 9. The CDR3 extends over 15 amino acids. CDR1 and CDR2 from the germline V gene are SGHVS and FNYEAQ. CDR3 DNA sequence: TGTGCCAGCAGCTACCCGGACAGGGTCAAGGATACGCAGTATTTT. It translates to CASSYPDRVKDTQYF.

This clonotype has a handful of counts. The V call is TRBV28, the J call TRBJ1-1; unclear D gene. CDR3 length: 12 amino acids. In germline, CDR1 is MDHEN, CDR2 SYDVKM. Trimming cost V 3 bases and J 7 bases, with 9 bases left between them. The CDR3 here is CASSLSWNEAFF. CDR3 coding DNA: TGTGCCAGCAGTTTGTCGTGGAATGAAGCTTTCTTT. Full variable domain (outside the CDR3, taken from reference TRBV28 and TRBJ1-1): DVKVTQSSRYLVKRTGEKVFLECVQDMDHENMFWYRQDPGLGLRLIYFSYDVKMKEKGDIPEGYSVSREKKERFSLILESASTNQTSMYLCASSLSWNEAFFGQGTRLTVV.

The chain uses TRBV5-1 and TRBJ1-1, with a weak D call TRBD1 (5 bases). The CDR3 runs 14 residues. Germline V CDR1 and CDR2: SGHRS, YFSETQ. V was shortened by 4 bases and J by 4 bases, with 14 bases between the two germline ends. The CDR3 DNA reads TGCGCCAGCAGCCCCACGTTAGGGGCCACTGAAGCTTTCTTT. Translation gives CASSPTLGATEAFF.

This clonotype was counted between two and nine times. The chain is built from TRBV7-8 and TRBJ2-5; D call uncertain. V lost 5 bases, J lost 5 bases, and 9 bases lay in between. Germline V gene lookup returns CDR1 SGHVS and CDR2 FQNEAQ. CDR3 size: 12 residues. CDR3 DNA: TGTGCCAGCAGCCGCGCCCCGGAGACCCAGTACTTC. Translating it yields CASSRAPETQYF. The complete variable domain, with remaining parts taken from reference TRBV7-8 and TRBJ2-5, reads GAGVSQSPRYKVAKRGQDVALRCDPISGHVSLFWYQQALGQGPEFLTYFQNEAQLDKSGLPSDRFFAERPEGSVSTLKIQRTQQEDSAVYLCASSRAPETQYFGPGTRLLVL.

This clonotype was detected only a few times. The V gene is TRBV9, the J gene TRBJ2-2; 9 bases are shared with TRBD2. The CDR3 spans 18 residues. The germline V gene has CDR1 SGDLS and CDR2 YYNGEE. V dropped 0 bases and J dropped 0; count of bases not matched to a gene: 6. CDR3 protein: CASSVAPAGGSNTGELFF. For the CDR3, the DNA is TGTGCCAGCAGCGTAGCCCCCGCGGGGGGGTCGAACACCGGGGAGCTGTTTTTT.

The V call is TRBV3-1, the J call TRBJ2-5; D perhaps matches TRBD1 (6 bases). CDR1 is LGHDT and CDR2 is YNNKEL in the germline V gene (reference sequence). The V gene lost 10 bases and the J gene lost 5 bases, with 17 bases spanning the gap. The CDR3 is 13 residues long. CDR3 in amino acids: CATAASDRETQYF. CDR3 DNA: TGTGCCACTGCGGCTTCCGACAGGGAGACCCAGTACTTC.

In its sample, this clonotype was seen many times. This chain links TRBV7-6 with TRBJ2-2; D unresolved. Trimming removed 5 bases from V and 7 bases from J, with 8 bases in between. The CDR3 consists of 12 residues. Germline V gene data show CDR1 as SGHVS and CDR2 as FNYEAQ. CDR3: CASSPFIGELFF. CDR3 coding DNA: TGTGCCAGCAGCCCCTTTATCGGGGAGCTGTTTTTT.

This chain joins TRBV25-1 and TRBJ2-7; a possible D gene is TRBD2 (5 bases). Trimming cost V 4 bases and J 3 bases, with 10 bases left between them. The CDR3 loop spans 13 amino acids. CDR1 is MGHDK and CDR2 is SYGVNS in the germline V gene. The CDR3 bases are TGTGCCAGCAGTGGGTATACTAGCTACGAGCAGTACTTC. Amino acid sequence: CASSGYTSYEQYF.